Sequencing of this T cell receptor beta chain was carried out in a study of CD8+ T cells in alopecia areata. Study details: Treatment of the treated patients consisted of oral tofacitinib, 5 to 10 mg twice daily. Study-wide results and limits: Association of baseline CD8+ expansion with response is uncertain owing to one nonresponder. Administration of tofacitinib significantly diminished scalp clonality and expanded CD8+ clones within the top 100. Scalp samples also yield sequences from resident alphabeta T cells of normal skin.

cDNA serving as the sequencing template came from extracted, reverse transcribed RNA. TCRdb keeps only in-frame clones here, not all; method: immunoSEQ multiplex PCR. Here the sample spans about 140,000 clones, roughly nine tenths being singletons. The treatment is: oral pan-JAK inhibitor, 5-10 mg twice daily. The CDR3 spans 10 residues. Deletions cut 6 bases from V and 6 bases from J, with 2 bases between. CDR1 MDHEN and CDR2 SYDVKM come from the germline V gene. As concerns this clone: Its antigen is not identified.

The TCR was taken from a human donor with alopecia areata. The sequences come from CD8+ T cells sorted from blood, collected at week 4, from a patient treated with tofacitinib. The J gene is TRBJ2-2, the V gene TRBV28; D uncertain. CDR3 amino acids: CASRAGELFF. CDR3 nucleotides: TGTGCCAGCAGGGCCGGGGAGCTGTTTTTT. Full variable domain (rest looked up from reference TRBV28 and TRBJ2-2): DVKVTQSSRYLVKRTGEKVFLECVQDMDHENMFWYRQDPGLGLRLIYFSYDVKMKEKGDIPEGYSVSREKKERFSLILESASTNQTSMYLCASRAGELFFGEGSRLTVL.